Reported below is one T cell receptor beta chain. CDR1 is GTSNPN and CDR2 is SVGIG in the germline V gene (reference sequence). CDR3 size: 12 residues. V was shortened by 4 bases and J by 7 bases, with 11 bases between the two germline ends. In contrast to the negatively isolated CD8+ and CD4+ T cells, TEMRA cells were FACS-enriched. The data derive from a study of CD8 T cells in Susac syndrome. RNA totalling about 0.5 to 1 ug underwent reverse transcription with random hexamers. TCRdb ran MiXCR on the immunoSEQ multiplex PCR reads and lists one entry per CDR3 protein. The sample has 200,000 or so distinct CDR3 sequences, over 90% seen once.

The specimen sequenced was CD4+ T cells from PBMCs. This TCR was sampled from a human donor with multiple sclerosis. The chain employs TRBV30 and TRBJ2-1; D is tentatively TRBD1 or TRBD2 (6 bases each). The CDR3 loop reads CAWKTGRNEQFF. DNA for the CDR3: TGTGCCTGGAAAACAGGGAGGAATGAGCAGTTCTTC. Full variable domain (missing parts from reference TRBV30 and TRBJ2-1): SQTIHQWPATLVQPVGSPLSLECTVEGTSNPNLYWYRQAAGRGLQLLFYSVGIGQISSEVPQNLSASRPQDRQFILSSKKLLLSDSGFYLCAWKTGRNEQFFGPGTRLTVL.